The clone carrying this T cell receptor (beta chain) was seen repeatedly, ten times or more. The data derive from a study of T cells after yellow fever vaccination. This CDR3 comprises 14 residues. CDR1 is LGHNA, CDR2 YSLEER, per germline. V lost 1 base and J lost 3; bases outside the gene matches: 1. Study outcomes and limitations: Within the sorted memory subsets, almost all vaccine-responding clonotypes could not be detected on day 0. One caveat is that FACS-sorted repertoires could contain abundant clonotypes contaminating from the bulk population. Most primary-vaccination clones reappeared after the booster (more than 95% CD4, 88% CD8).

MiXCR, run by TCRdb on the 5' RACE reads, gives a single entry per CDR3 protein. The data contain approximately 31,000 distinct CDR3 sequences, 10% to 13% of them singletons. Sequences were derived from PBMCs, either bulk or a sorted T-cell subset (CD4+, CD8+, memory, or dextramer-sorted; not recorded which), sampled roughly 14 days after the first yellow fever vaccination. This TCR came from a man aged 18 to 30 who received the YFV17D yellow fever vaccine. The V call is TRBV4-3, the J call TRBJ2-7, with 9 bases lining up with TRBD2. The CDR3 reads CASSQGREGYEQYF. CDR3 in DNA: TGCGCCAGCAGCCAAGGGCGGGAGGGCTACGAGCAGTACTTC.